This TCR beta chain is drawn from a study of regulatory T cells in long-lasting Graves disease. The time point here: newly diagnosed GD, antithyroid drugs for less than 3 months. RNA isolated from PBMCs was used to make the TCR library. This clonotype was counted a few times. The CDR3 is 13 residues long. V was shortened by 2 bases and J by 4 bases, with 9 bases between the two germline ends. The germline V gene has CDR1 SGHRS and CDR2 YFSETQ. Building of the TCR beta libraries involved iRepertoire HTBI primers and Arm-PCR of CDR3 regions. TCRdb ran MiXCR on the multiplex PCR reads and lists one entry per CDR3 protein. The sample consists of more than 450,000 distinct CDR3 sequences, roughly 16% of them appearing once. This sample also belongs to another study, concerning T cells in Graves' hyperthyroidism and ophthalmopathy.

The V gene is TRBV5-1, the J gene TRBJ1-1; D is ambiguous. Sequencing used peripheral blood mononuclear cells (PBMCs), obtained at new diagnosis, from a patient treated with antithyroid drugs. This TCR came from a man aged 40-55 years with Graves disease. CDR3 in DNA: TGCGCCAGCAGCTTTTGGGGTGGCACTGAAGCTTTCTTT. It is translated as CASSFWGGTEAFF.